These 27 T cell receptor beta chains share one sample of origin, sequenced in a study of regulatory T cells in long-lasting Graves disease. Documented time point: persistent/refractory GD, antithyroid drugs over 5 years with positive TRAb. PBMC-derived RNA was used for the TCR library. According to the study, TCR beta libraries were built with iRepertoire HTBI primers and CDR3-region Arm-PCR. Each CDR3 protein gets one entry after TCRdb re-called the multiplex PCR reads with MiXCR. This sample has 400,000 or so distinct CDR3 sequences, with 20% found just once. Sequenced material: peripheral blood mononuclear cells (PBMCs), taken when the disease was refractory, from a patient treated with antithyroid drugs. The receptors shown here come from a female donor with Graves disease.

This clonotype was observed at least ten times. The chain employs TRBV27 and TRBJ2-7; possibly TRBD2 for D (6 bases). Germline V gives CDR1 MNHEY, CDR2 SMNVEV (reference sequence). The CDR3 length is 12 residues. Trimming left V 5 bases short and J 3 bases short, with 8 bases between. CDR3 bases: TGTGCCAGCAGTGGGGACTTCTACGAGCAGTACTTC. Translation gives CASSGDFYEQYF.

This clonotype has ten or more counts. The CDR3 is CASSPNWDDYEQYF. CDR3 sequence (DNA): TGTGCCAGCTCACCCAATTGGGACGACTACGAGCAGTACTTC. This chain links TRBV18 with TRBJ2-7; D assignment may be TRBD1 or TRBD2 (5 bases each). Trimming left V 3 bases short and J 3 bases short, with 12 bases between. Germline CDR1 and CDR2: KGHSH and LQKENI. CDR3 size: 14 residues.

This clonotype was recorded a few times. This rearrangement joins TRBV3-1 to TRBJ2-7, with D maybe TRBD2 (5 bases). Trimming shortened V by 4 bases and J by 3 bases, and 13 bases separated the two germline ends. CDR1 and CDR2 (germline): LGHDT, YNNKEL (reference sequence). The CDR3 spans 14 residues. The CDR3 loop is CASSRDASRYEQYF. The CDR3 DNA sequence: TGTGCCAGCAGCCGGGATGCTAGCCGCTACGAGCAGTACTTC.

The table lists this clonotype with many counts. The chain carries TRBV28 and TRBJ1-1; D is uncertain. This CDR3 has 12 residues. Germline CDR1 MDHEN, CDR2 SYDVKM. The V end lost 6 bases, the J end lost 5 bases, and 10 bases lay between the germline ends. CDR3 loop: CASSLMGTEAFF. The CDR3 DNA is TGTGCCAGCAGCCTAATGGGGACTGAAGCTTTCTTT.

This clonotype was counted at least ten times. This chain links TRBV2 with TRBJ1-4; D is possibly TRBD1 (5 bases). The CDR3 spans 15 residues. Germline lookup yields CDR1 SNHLY and CDR2 FYNNEI. Trimming cost V 6 bases and J 5 bases, with 16 bases left between them. CDR3 nucleotides: TGTGCCAGCAGCTCCGGGACGAACGAGAATGAAAAACTGTTTTTT. This codes for CASSSGTNENEKLFF.

This clonotype appeared a few times. The chain is built from TRBV19 and TRBJ2-5; 7 bases line up with TRBD2. The CDR3 is 15 residues long. J was trimmed by 4 bases and V by 3 bases; bases with no gene match: 8. Germline assignment: CDR1 LNHDA and CDR2 SQIVND (reference sequence). CDR3 nucleotide sequence: TGTGCCAGTAGTATGTATCGCGGGGGAGGAGAGACCCAGTACTTC. Translation gives CASSMYRGGGETQYF.

The sample holds a few counts of this clonotype. V gene TRBV7-2 combines with J gene TRBJ1-1; possible D gene TRBD1, 5 bases. The V and J ends lost 4 bases and 0 bases respectively, with 12 bases between them. Germline V CDR1 and CDR2: SGHTA, FQGNSA. CDR3 length: 15 amino acids. The CDR3 coding sequence is TGTGCCAGCAGCTCTCATGGGGGAGTGAACACTGAAGCTTTCTTT. This sequence encodes CASSSHGGVNTEAFF.

The chain couples TRBV19 to TRBJ2-7, with TRBD2 matching 10 bases. CDR1 and CDR2 from the germline V gene are LNHDA and SQIVND (reference sequence). The CDR3 loop spans 16 amino acids. V trimming: 2 bases; J trimming: 5 bases; junction bases outside the gene matches: 9. For the CDR3, the DNA is TGTGCCAGTAGTATATCTCGGACTAGCGGCCCCGACGAGCAGTACTTC. It is translated as CASSISRTSGPDEQYF.

The genes are TRBV7-2 and TRBJ1-2; maybe TRBD1 (5 bases). Deletions cut 5 bases from V and 4 bases from J, with 17 bases between. There are 15 residues in the CDR3. Germline V gives CDR1 SGHTA, CDR2 FQGNSA. This chain's CDR3 is CASSPRQGRGYGYTF. CDR3 DNA: TGTGCCAGCAGCCCACGGCAGGGACGGGGCTATGGCTACACCTTC. Using reference TRBV7-2 and TRBJ1-2 for the parts outside the CDR3, the full variable domain is GAGVSQSPSNKVTEKGKDVELRCDPISGHTALYWYRQSLGQGLEFLIYFQGNSAPDKSGLPSDRFSAERTGGSVSTLTIQRTQQEDSAVYLCASSPRQGRGYGYTFGSGTRLTVV.

The chain has TRBV30 and TRBJ2-2, with a possible D match to TRBD1 (6 bases). The V and J ends lost 8 bases and 6 bases respectively, with 19 bases between them. Per germline, CDR1 GTSNPN and CDR2 SVGIG (reference sequence). The CDR3 extends over 14 amino acids. The CDR3 coding sequence is TGTGCCAGCCGGGGAACAGGGATGGCCGGGGAGCTGTTTTTT. Its translation: CASRGTGMAGELFF.

This clonotype was seen more than once but under ten times. The V call is TRBV6-5, the J call TRBJ2-7; no definite D call. This CDR3 region has 16 residues. V lost 2 bases and J lost 5, with 19 bases in between. Per germline, CDR1 MNHEY and CDR2 SVGAGI. The CDR3 here is CASSYARLVGRHEQYF. CDR3 DNA sequence: TGTGCCAGCAGTTACGCTCGGCTCGTCGGACGCCACGAGCAGTACTTC.

The V call is TRBV30, the J call TRBJ1-4; D call uncertain. Trimming took off 3 bases at V and 8 bases at J, with 10 bases between the two ends. The CDR3 length is 12 residues. Germline CDR1 GTSNPN, CDR2 SVGIG (reference sequence). In DNA, the CDR3 is TGTGCCTGGAGCCTAATGGAAGAAAAACTGTTTTTT. It translates to CAWSLMEEKLFF.

A few counts support this clonotype. The rearrangement joins TRBV2 to TRBJ1-5; D unresolved. V lost 7 bases and J lost 4, with 11 bases in between. From germline, CDR1 is SNHLY and CDR2 FYNNEI. CDR3 size: 13 residues. Here the CDR3 DNA reads TGTGCCAGCACCACGGAGGGAAATCAGCCCCAGCATTTT. As protein: CASTTEGNQPQHF.

The chain is built from TRBV27 and TRBJ2-6; 8 nucleotides align to TRBD1. Looked up from germline, CDR1 is MNHEY and CDR2 is SMNVEV (reference sequence). The CDR3 length is 20 residues. The V segment lost 5 bases and the J segment 3 bases; nucleotides outside the gene matches: 18. The CDR3 spells CASSVGRDRLPLRGANVLTF. The CDR3 nucleotides read TGTGCCAGCAGTGTCGGCCGGGACAGGTTACCCTTGCGTGGGGCCAACGTCCTGACTTTC.

This clonotype appeared many times. This sequence joins TRBV6-5 and TRBJ2-7; either TRBD1 or TRBD2 may fit D (5 bases each). The CDR3 loop spans 15 amino acids. V lost 2 bases to trimming and J lost 0 bases, with 11 bases between them. Germline loops: CDR1 MNHEY, CDR2 SVGAGI. The CDR3 protein is CASSYVGDPSYEQYF. In DNA form, the CDR3 reads TGTGCCAGCAGTTACGTCGGGGACCCCTCCTACGAGCAGTACTTC.

This clonotype occurred a few times. The V and J genes are TRBV28 and TRBJ2-1; no reliable D call. CDR1 MDHEN and CDR2 SYDVKM come from the germline V gene. V was pared by 3 bases and J by 1 base, with 13 bases between. CDR3 length: 16 residues. CDR3 sequence reads: CASSFYAPSSYNEQFF. The CDR3 DNA sequence: TGTGCCAGCAGTTTCTATGCTCCCAGTTCCTACAATGAGCAGTTCTTC.

This clonotype was seen only a few times. This chain connects TRBV20-1 to TRBJ2-5; weak D call: TRBD2 (6 bases). CDR1 and CDR2 from the germline V gene are DFQATT and SNEGSKA (reference sequence). The CDR3 consists of 20 residues. The V gene lost 0 bases and the J gene lost 1 base, with 27 bases spanning the gap. In DNA, the CDR3 is TGCAGTGCTAGAGATCCTAGACTTGGAGGAAGGGCCGGGGGCCAAGAGACCCAGTACTTC. Protein product: CSARDPRLGGRAGGQETQYF.

The V gene is TRBV11-2, the J gene TRBJ2-2; tentative D call: TRBD2 (5 bases). Trimming pared 4 bases from V and 6 bases from J, leaving 15 bases between. The V gene's germline CDR1 is SGHAT and CDR2 FQNNGV. The CDR3 runs to 15 residues. The CDR3 protein is CASSSERVLAGELFF. The CDR3 DNA is TGTGCCAGCAGCTCGGAGAGGGTTTTAGCCGGGGAGCTGTTTTTT.

To note about this clonotype: Since the CDR3 does not end with the conserved phenylalanine or tryptophan, this likely comes from a read error. The CDR3 nucleotides read TGTGCCAGCAGTGATAGACCCTGGACAGGAAACTACGAGCAGTACTCC. Translated, it gives CASSDRPWTGNYEQYS. The chain uses TRBV2 and TRBJ2-7; TRBD1 matches 7 bases. Per germline, CDR1 SNHLY and CDR2 FYNNEI. With 3 bases clipped from V and 3 bases from J, the junction kept 11 bases outside the gene matches. The CDR3 extends over 16 amino acids.

This clonotype was seen at least ten times. V usage is TRBV28 and J usage is TRBJ1-2; D is unresolved. Germline V CDR1 and CDR2: MDHEN, SYDVKM. The V end lost 3 bases, the J end lost 5 bases, and 13 bases lay between the germline ends. CDR3 size: 14 residues. CDR3 DNA sequence: TGTGCCAGCAGTTTTTCCCAGGATATTTATGGCTACACCTTC. Its translation is CASSFSQDIYGYTF.

Only a few counts were recorded for this clonotype. The genes are TRBV27 and TRBJ2-6; 7 bases are a match to TRBD2. Germline lookup yields CDR1 MNHEY and CDR2 SMNVEV (reference sequence). After removal of 0 bases from V and 0 bases from J, the junction contained 8 bases not matched to a gene. This CDR3 is 19 amino acids long. The CDR3 coding sequence is TGTGCCAGCAGTTTATCGATGGGGGGGGTCCCCTCTGGGGCCAACGTCCTGACTTTC. Amino acids: CASSLSMGGVPSGANVLTF.

This clonotype showed up many times. The V call is TRBV28, the J call TRBJ1-2; D not certain. The V end was cut by 5 bases, the J end by 8 bases, with 9 bases between. This CDR3 comprises 11 residues. Germline V lookup: CDR1 MDHEN, CDR2 SYDVKM. CDR3 loop: CASSTALGYTF. CDR3 bases: TGTGCCAGCAGTACCGCTTTGGGCTACACCTTC.

This clonotype was detected many times. The chain couples TRBV19 to TRBJ2-2; 13 nucleotides agree with TRBD2. Germline CDR1 is LNHDA and CDR2 is SQIVND (reference sequence). The CDR3 is 16 residues long. Losses at the gene ends were 7 bases for V and 6 bases for J; bases not matched to a gene: 8. DNA of the CDR3: TGTGCCAGTACCCGAGGACTAGCGGGAGCGGCCGGGGAGCTGTTTTTT. It codes for CASTRGLAGAAGELFF.

Comments on this clonotype: The conserved phenylalanine or tryptophan normally closing the CDR3 is absent here, so this likely arose from a read error. The V gene is TRBV27, the J gene TRBJ2-7; D possibly corresponds to TRBD2 (6 bases). The V gene lost 7 bases and the J gene lost 0 bases, with 16 bases spanning the gap. The CDR3 loop spans 15 amino acids. The germline V gene has CDR1 MNHEY and CDR2 SMNVEV (reference sequence). The CDR3 loop reads CASKLSGYSSYEQYS. The CDR3, as DNA: TGTGCCAGCAAACTGAGCGGGTATAGCTCCTACGAGCAGTACTCC.

This clonotype has just a few counts. The chain carries TRBV13 and TRBJ1-2; TRBD1 matches at 7 bases. CDR1 PRHDT and CDR2 FYEKMQ come from the germline V gene (reference sequence). The CDR3 consists of 14 residues. V shed 3 bases, J shed 3 bases, and the junction held 4 bases outside the gene matches. CDR3 sequence (DNA): TGTGCCAGCAGCTTGACAGGGAGGGACTATGGCTACACCTTC. Encoded protein: CASSLTGRDYGYTF.

On this clonotype: It may be a read error: a sequence one base away is much more abundant. The J gene is TRBJ1-1, the V gene TRBV30; TRBD1 is a possible D gene (5 bases). This CDR3 has 13 amino acids. CDR1 and CDR2 from the germline V gene are GTSNPN and SVGIG (reference sequence). The DNA for the CDR3 is TGTGCCCGGAGTCCCACCCTGACAGCCGAAGCTTTCTTT. As protein: CARSPTLTAEAFF.

This clonotype was detected many times. V and J are TRBV5-1 and TRBJ1-6; D is unclear. This CDR3 has 15 amino acids. CDR1 is SGHRS and CDR2 is YFSETQ in the germline V gene. With 0 bases removed from V and 7 bases from J, the gap between germline ends came to 11 bases. CDR3 protein: CASSLDVKANSPLHF. CDR3 in DNA: TGCGCCAGCAGCTTGGATGTCAAGGCGAATTCACCCCTCCACTTT.